What follows is one T cell receptor beta chain and its context. This sample is drawn from a study of cytomegalovirus exposure and HLA in healthy donors. The table came from immunoSEQ multiplex PCR; TCRdb's copy has only in-frame clones and leaves some out. Among 150,000 to 160,000 clones listed, about 86% were seen once. The CDR3 is made up of 19 amino acids. Unmatched junction bases numbered 14, after V lost 2 bases and J lost 8 bases. The V gene's germline CDR1 is LGHNA and CDR2 YNFKEQ. The TCR sequence derives from a human donor in good health. The sample was PBMCs. The genes are TRBV4-2 and TRBJ2-1; TRBD2 agrees at 14 bases. The CDR3 spells CASSQFFSGTSGSKHEQFF. The CDR3 DNA follows: TGTGCCAGCAGCCAATTTTTCTCCGGGACTAGCGGGAGTAAGCATGAGCAGTTCTTC.